The 30 T cell receptor beta chains reported below all come from one sample, sequenced in a study of T cell responses to AZD1222 COVID-19 vaccine. Assay used: immunoSEQ multiplex PCR; TCRdb lists only in-frame clones, some missing. The top ten clones hold 20% to 25% of a sample with more than 100,000 clones, 88% of them seen once. Source: peripheral blood, taken on day 0 of AZD1222 vaccination. These receptors all stem from an adult in good health.

The rearrangement joins TRBV3-1 (or the pseudogene TRBV3-2) to TRBJ2-2; the match to TRBD2 covers 13 bases. Germline V gene lookup returns CDR1 LGHDT and CDR2 YNNKEL (reference sequence). The V segment lost 4 bases and the J segment 7 bases; nucleotides outside the gene matches: 12. This CDR3 is 18 amino acids long. DNA for the CDR3: TGTGCCAGCAGCCCAGCTCGGACTAGCGGGAGATCGCACGGGGAGCTGTTTTTT. Amino acids: CASSPARTSGRSHGELFF.

The rearrangement uses TRBV27 and TRBJ1-1, with TRBD1 matching 7 bases. CDR3 length: 13 residues. Germline CDR1 is MNHEY and CDR2 is SMNVEV (reference sequence). Trimming removed 1 base from V and 11 bases from J; junction bases left unmatched: 7. The CDR3 DNA is TGTGCCAGCAGTTTATTACAGGGGCGTGAGGCTTTCTTT. It codes for CASSLLQGREAFF.

The V call is TRBV4-1, the J call TRBJ1-2, with TRBD1 identical over 8 bases. The germline V gene encodes CDR1 MGHRA and CDR2 YSYEKL. The CDR3 is 14 amino acids. The J segment lost 7 bases and the V segment lost 1 base, leaving 5 bases of the junction unmatched. CDR3 bases: TGCGCCAGCAGCCAAGTGGACAGGGTCGGTGGCTACACCTTC. Protein: CASSQVDRVGGYTF.

The chain couples TRBV7-9 to TRBJ2-5, with D perhaps TRBD2 (6 bases). The germline CDR1 and CDR2 sequences are SEHNR and FQNEAQ (reference sequence). This CDR3 spans 17 amino acids. V was cut by 0 bases and J by 5 bases, with 19 bases left in between. The CDR3, as DNA: TGTGCCAGCAGCTTAGCTAGTTTGTCGGGGGAGGTTGAGACCCAGTACTTC. It yields the protein CASSLASLSGEVETQYF.

The chain has TRBV24-1 and TRBJ1-1; D remains ambiguous. The V end was cut by 2 bases, the J end by 3 bases, with 12 bases between. The CDR3 extends over 15 amino acids. Germline V gene sequence: CDR1 KGHDR, CDR2 SFDVKD. This CDR3 reads CATSDSGRGDTEAFF. In DNA, the CDR3 is TGTGCCACCAGTGATTCGGGTCGGGGAGACACTGAAGCTTTCTTT.

CDR3 coding DNA: TGTGCCAGCAGCTTAGCAGACTACGAGCAGTACTTC. It specifies CASSLADYEQYF. J is TRBJ2-7 and V is TRBV7-2, with unresolved D. Trimming removed 0 bases from V and 3 bases from J, with 3 bases in between. CDR3 length: 12 residues. Germline CDR1 is SGHTA and CDR2 is FQGNSA.

The chain recombines TRBV18 with TRBJ2-1, with TRBD2 identical over 9 bases. This CDR3 comprises 15 residues. V lost 3 bases and J lost 8; bases outside the gene matches: 8. CDR1 KGHSH and CDR2 LQKENI come from the germline V gene. Here the CDR3 reads CASSPGLASGDEQFF. The CDR3 nucleotides read TGTGCCAGCTCACCGGGACTAGCATCTGGGGATGAGCAGTTCTTC.

The chain is built from TRBV19 and TRBJ2-7, with 11 bases identical to TRBD1. The V gene's germline CDR1 is LNHDA and CDR2 SQIVND (reference sequence). This CDR3 contains 15 residues. V gave up 2 bases and J gave up 2 bases; unmatched junction bases: 2. The CDR3 DNA follows: TGTGCCAGTAGTATATCGGGACAGGGGGCCTACGAGCAGTACTTC. This sequence encodes CASSISGQGAYEQYF.

The genes are TRBV19 and TRBJ2-1; TRBD1 matches 7 bases. Trimming took 3 bases from V and 8 from J; bases not matched to a gene: 13. Germline loops: CDR1 LNHDA, CDR2 SQIVND (reference sequence). There are 16 residues in the CDR3. CDR3 DNA sequence: TGTGCCAGTAGTATCTTGGCAGGGGGTGGGATAGATGAGCAGTTCTTC. It specifies CASSILAGGGIDEQFF.

The gene calls are TRBV10-2 and TRBJ2-7, with 7 bases that match TRBD2. The germline V gene encodes CDR1 WSHSY and CDR2 SAAADI. V was pared by 0 bases and J by 3 bases, with 2 bases of the junction left unmatched. This CDR3 spans 14 amino acids. CDR3 bases: TGCGCCAGCAGTGAGTCAGCGGGGAACTACGAGCAGTACTTC. Translation gives CASSESAGNYEQYF.

The chain joins TRBV2 to TRBJ1-5; TRBD1 might be the D (5 bases). The CDR3 has 14 residues. Trimming removed 6 bases from V and 2 bases from J, with 11 bases in between. Per the germline V gene, CDR1 is SNHLY and CDR2 is FYNNEI. The CDR3 spells CASRERGGNQPQHF. As DNA, the CDR3 is TGTGCCAGCAGGGAGAGAGGGGGCAATCAGCCCCAGCATTTT.

The gene calls are TRBV27 and TRBJ2-7; 7 bases align to TRBD1. Trimming cost V 5 bases and J 2 bases; bases outside gene matches: 6. The CDR3 is 14 amino acids. Germline V gene data show CDR1 as MNHEY and CDR2 as SMNVEV (reference sequence). The chain's CDR3 is CASSGWTGTYEQYF. Written as DNA, the CDR3 is TGTGCCAGCAGTGGGTGGACAGGAACCTACGAGCAGTACTTC.

The rearrangement uses TRBV28 and TRBJ1-1; TRBD1 aligns across 8 bases. V gave up 6 bases and J gave up 5 bases; unmatched junction bases: 8. Germline CDR1 and CDR2: MDHEN and SYDVKM. There are 14 residues in the CDR3. The CDR3 bases are TGTGCCAGCAGAACATGGACAGGGAGGACTGAAGCTTTCTTT. Translated, it gives CASRTWTGRTEAFF.

This chain joins TRBV3-1 (or the pseudogene TRBV3-2) and TRBJ1-1; 7 nucleotides align to TRBD1. Per the germline V gene, CDR1 is LGHDT and CDR2 is YNNKEL (reference sequence). This CDR3 contains 15 residues. V dropped 4 bases and J dropped 3; count of bases not matched to a gene: 8. CDR3 coding DNA: TGTGCCAGCAGCCTGTACAGGGGCTCGGACACTGAAGCTTTCTTT. Its protein product is CASSLYRGSDTEAFF.

The rearrangement uses TRBV28 and TRBJ1-5; D is perhaps TRBD1 (5 bases). The CDR3 consists of 15 residues. CDR1 and CDR2 (germline): MDHEN, SYDVKM. The V gene lost 7 bases and the J gene lost 2 bases, with 15 bases spanning the gap. The CDR3 loop reads CASIPGTIRNQPQHF. CDR3 sequence (DNA): TGTGCCAGCATTCCAGGGACCATCCGCAATCAGCCCCAGCATTTT.

This chain links TRBV24-1 with TRBJ2-1; 11 nucleotides line up with TRBD2. Germline assignment: CDR1 KGHDR and CDR2 SFDVKD. This CDR3 is built from 16 residues. V lost 4 bases to trimming and J lost 3 bases; unmatched junction nucleotides: 4. The CDR3 loop reads CATSDNLAGGYNEQFF. In DNA, the CDR3 is TGTGCCACCAGTGACAACCTAGCGGGGGGCTACAATGAGCAGTTCTTC.

This clone was picked up one time. The gene calls are TRBV11-2 and TRBJ2-7, with D unresolved. CDR1 SGHAT and CDR2 FQNNGV come from the germline V gene. V was trimmed by 4 bases and J by 3 bases, leaving 7 bases between them. This CDR3 spans 12 amino acids. CDR3 protein: CASSYQSYEQYF. For the CDR3, the DNA is TGTGCCAGCAGCTACCAGAGCTACGAGCAGTACTTC.

The chain employs TRBV5-1 and TRBJ1-4; the match to TRBD1 covers 10 bases. Trimming took 5 bases from V and 3 from J; bases not matched to a gene: 4. CDR3 length: 15 residues. From germline, CDR1 is SGHRS and CDR2 YFSETQ. DNA for the CDR3: TGCGCCAGCAGGGACAGGGGGTACTCTAATGAAAAACTGTTTTTT. It translates to CASRDRGYSNEKLFF.

The chain recombines TRBV4-3 with TRBJ2-3; D may be TRBD2 (6 bases). Trimming pared 0 bases from V and 12 bases from J, leaving 13 bases between. In germline, CDR1 is LGHNA, CDR2 YSLEER. The length of the CDR3 is 13 residues. CDR3 protein: CASSQEWAGPQYF. As DNA, the CDR3 is TGCGCCAGCAGCCAAGAATGGGCGGGGCCCCAGTATTTT.

The rearrangement uses TRBV11-1 and TRBJ2-1; D is ambiguous. The CDR3 length is 14 residues. The germline V and J ends were trimmed by 2 bases and 1 base, with 6 bases remaining between them. The germline V gene encodes CDR1 SGHAT and CDR2 FQDESV (reference sequence). The CDR3 here is CASSLRGSYNEQFF. The CDR3 DNA follows: TGTGCCAGCAGCTTACGTGGTTCCTACAATGAGCAGTTCTTC.

This sequence joins TRBV25-1 and TRBJ1-2, with D unresolved. V was cut by 0 bases and J by 2 bases, with 13 bases left in between. The germline V gene encodes CDR1 MGHDK and CDR2 SYGVNS. This CDR3 has 16 residues. The CDR3 here is CASSEYPAQENYGYTF. The DNA of the CDR3 is TGTGCCAGCAGTGAATATCCTGCGCAGGAAAACTATGGCTACACCTTC.

The chain is built from TRBV7-9 and TRBJ2-7; TRBD1 matches at 8 bases. This CDR3 has 15 residues. Germline trimming cut 7 bases from V and 2 bases from J; bases unmatched to any gene: 10. Looked up from germline, CDR1 is SEHNR and CDR2 is FQNEAQ (reference sequence). The CDR3 sequence is CASIRTGTGAYEQYF. DNA of the CDR3: TGTGCCAGCATCAGAACCGGGACAGGAGCCTACGAGCAGTACTTC.

This sequence joins TRBV18 and TRBJ1-5, with D possibly TRBD1 on 6 matching bases. The CDR3 spans 14 residues. In germline, CDR1 is KGHSH, CDR2 LQKENI. V lost 0 bases and J lost 8, with 11 bases in between. CDR3 nucleotides: TGTGCCAGCTCACCACCGGCAAACAGGGAGCCCCAGCATTTT. It yields the protein CASSPPANREPQHF.

V is TRBV7-3 and J is TRBJ1-3, with TRBD1 matching 7 bases. Germline trimming cut 5 bases from V and 2 bases from J; bases unmatched to any gene: 6. The CDR3 is 15 residues long. Germline V gene data show CDR1 as SGHTA and CDR2 as FQGTGA. The CDR3 DNA is TGTGCCAGCAGCGTCTCAGGGGGACCTGGAAACACCATATATTTT. This sequence encodes CASSVSGGPGNTIYF.

CDR3 DNA: TGCGCCAGCAGCTTGGTATTCTTCGGGGACATTCAGTACTTC. It codes for CASSLVFFGDIQYF. V is TRBV5-1 and J is TRBJ2-4, with D possibly TRBD2 on 5 matching bases. The CDR3 consists of 14 residues. V was clipped by 0 bases and J by 8 bases, with 12 bases between them. Germline CDR1 is SGHRS and CDR2 is YFSETQ.

The J gene is TRBJ2-7, the V gene TRBV18; D unresolved. Trimming took 2 bases from V and 0 from J, leaving 14 bases between them. The CDR3 runs to 16 residues. CDR1 and CDR2 from the germline V gene are KGHSH and LQKENI. CDR3 in DNA: TGTGCCAGCTCACCAAACGTGGGTAGGAGCTCCTACGAGCAGTACTTC. It specifies CASSPNVGRSSYEQYF.

The chain has TRBV6-5 and TRBJ2-1; no clear D gene. This CDR3 is 15 amino acids long. Trimming stripped 2 bases from V and 11 bases from J, with 19 bases between. Germline loops: CDR1 MNHEY, CDR2 SVGAGI. This CDR3 is CASSYRSAKGSQQFF. Here the CDR3 DNA reads TGTGCCAGCAGTTACCGAAGCGCCAAGGGTTCCCAGCAGTTCTTC.

The chain couples TRBV6-5 to TRBJ1-4, with D possibly TRBD1 on 6 matching bases. Germline assignment: CDR1 MNHEY and CDR2 SVGAGI. The CDR3 contains 13 residues. The V end was cut by 6 bases, the J end by 8 bases, with 13 bases between. CDR3 amino acids: CASRIQQGEKLFF. The CDR3 DNA reads TGTGCCAGCAGAATACAACAGGGAGAAAAACTGTTTTTT.

This chain joins TRBV5-8 and TRBJ1-1, with D uncertain. The germline V gene encodes CDR1 SGHTS and CDR2 YDEGEE. Trimming removed 3 bases at V and 8 bases at J, with 17 bases between. There are 14 residues in the CDR3. The CDR3 nucleotides are TGTGCCAGCAGCTGGGGAATAACTGACTCCGAAGCTTTCTTT. The encoded protein is CASSWGITDSEAFF.

The chain links TRBV10-3 to TRBJ2-2; 9 nucleotides agree with TRBD1. There are 16 residues in the CDR3. Trimming at V came to 4 bases and at J to 4 bases, leaving 7 bases not matched to a gene. Looked up from germline, CDR1 is ENHRY and CDR2 is SYGVKD. The CDR3 region is CAISVGQGTSTGELFF. In DNA, the CDR3 is TGTGCCATCAGTGTAGGACAGGGGACTTCCACCGGGGAGCTGTTTTTT.